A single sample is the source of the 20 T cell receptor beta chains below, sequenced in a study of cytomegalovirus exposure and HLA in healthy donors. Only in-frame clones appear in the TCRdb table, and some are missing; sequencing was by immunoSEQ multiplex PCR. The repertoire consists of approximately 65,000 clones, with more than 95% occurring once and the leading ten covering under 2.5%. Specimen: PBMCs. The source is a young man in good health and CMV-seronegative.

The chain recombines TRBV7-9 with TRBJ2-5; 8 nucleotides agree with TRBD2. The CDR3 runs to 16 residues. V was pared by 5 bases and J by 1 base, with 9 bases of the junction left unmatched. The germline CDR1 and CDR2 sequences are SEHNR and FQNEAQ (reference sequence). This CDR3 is CASSPLRLAGQETQYF. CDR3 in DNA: TGTGCCAGCAGCCCCTTGAGGCTAGCGGGCCAAGAGACCCAGTACTTC.

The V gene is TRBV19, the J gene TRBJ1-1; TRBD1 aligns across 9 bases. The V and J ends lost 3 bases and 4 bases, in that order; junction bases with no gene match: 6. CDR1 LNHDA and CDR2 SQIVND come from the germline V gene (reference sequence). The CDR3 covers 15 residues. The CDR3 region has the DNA TGTGCCAGTAGTATTGGGACAGGGTCCGGCACTGAAGCTTTCTTT. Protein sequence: CASSIGTGSGTEAFF.

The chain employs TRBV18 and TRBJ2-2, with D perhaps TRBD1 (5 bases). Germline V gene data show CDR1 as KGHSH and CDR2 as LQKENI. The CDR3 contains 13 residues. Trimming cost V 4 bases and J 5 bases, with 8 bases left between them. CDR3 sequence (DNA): TGTGCCAGCTCACTGTCAGGGACCGGGGAGCTGTTTTTT. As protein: CASSLSGTGELFF.

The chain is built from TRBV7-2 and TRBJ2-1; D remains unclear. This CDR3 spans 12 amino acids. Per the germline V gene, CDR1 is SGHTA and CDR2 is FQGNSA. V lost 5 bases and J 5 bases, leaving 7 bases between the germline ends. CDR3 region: CASSKLDNEQFF. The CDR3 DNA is TGTGCCAGCAGCAAGCTTGACAATGAGCAGTTCTTC.

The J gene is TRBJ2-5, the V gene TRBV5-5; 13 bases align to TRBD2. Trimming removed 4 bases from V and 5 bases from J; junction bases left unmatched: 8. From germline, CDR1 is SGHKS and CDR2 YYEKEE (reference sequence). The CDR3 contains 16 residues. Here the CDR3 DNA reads TGTGCCAGCAGCGTGACTAGCGGGAGGCCCCCGGAGACCCAGTACTTC. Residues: CASSVTSGRPPETQYF.

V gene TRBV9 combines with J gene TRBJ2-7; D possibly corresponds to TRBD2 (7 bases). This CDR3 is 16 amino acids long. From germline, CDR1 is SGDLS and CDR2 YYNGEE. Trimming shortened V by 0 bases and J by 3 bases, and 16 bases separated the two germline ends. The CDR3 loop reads CASSVGRGGGDYEQYF. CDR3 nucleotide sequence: TGTGCCAGCAGCGTAGGGCGGGGAGGGGGAGACTACGAGCAGTACTTC. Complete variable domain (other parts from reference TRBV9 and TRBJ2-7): DSGVTQTPKHLITATGQRVTLRCSPRSGDLSVYWYQQSLDQGLQFLIQYYNGEERAKGNILERFSAQQFPDLHSELNLSSLELGDSALYFCASSVGRGGGDYEQYFGPGTRLTVT.

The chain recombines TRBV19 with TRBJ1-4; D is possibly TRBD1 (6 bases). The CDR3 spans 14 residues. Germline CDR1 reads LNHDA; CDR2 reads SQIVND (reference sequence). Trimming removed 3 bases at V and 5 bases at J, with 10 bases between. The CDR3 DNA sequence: TGTGCCAGTAGTATGGACAGCATAAATGAAAAACTGTTTTTT. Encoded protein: CASSMDSINEKLFF.

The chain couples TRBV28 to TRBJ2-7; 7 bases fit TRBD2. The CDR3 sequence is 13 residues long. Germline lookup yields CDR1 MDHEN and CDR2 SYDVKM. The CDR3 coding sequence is TGTGTCTCTTCGCTACGGGGGGCCTACGAGCAGTACTTC. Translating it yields CVSSLRGAYEQYF.

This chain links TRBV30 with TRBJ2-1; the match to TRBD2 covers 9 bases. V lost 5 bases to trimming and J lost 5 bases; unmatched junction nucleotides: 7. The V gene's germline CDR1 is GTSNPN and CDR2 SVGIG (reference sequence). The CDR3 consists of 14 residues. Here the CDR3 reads CAWETSGLNNEQFF. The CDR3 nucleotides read TGTGCCTGGGAAACTAGCGGGTTAAACAATGAGCAGTTCTTC.

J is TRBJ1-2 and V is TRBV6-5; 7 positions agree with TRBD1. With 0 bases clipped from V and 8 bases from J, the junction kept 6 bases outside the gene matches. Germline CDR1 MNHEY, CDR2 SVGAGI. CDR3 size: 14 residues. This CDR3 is CASSYSGTERGYTF. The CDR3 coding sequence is TGTGCCAGCAGTTACTCTGGGACAGAGAGGGGCTACACCTTC.

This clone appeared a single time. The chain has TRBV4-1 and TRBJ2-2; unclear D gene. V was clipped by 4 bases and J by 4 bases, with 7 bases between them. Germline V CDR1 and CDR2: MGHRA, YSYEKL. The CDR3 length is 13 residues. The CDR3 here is CASSPFGTGELFF. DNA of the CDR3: TGCGCCAGCAGCCCTTTCGGCACCGGGGAGCTGTTTTTT.

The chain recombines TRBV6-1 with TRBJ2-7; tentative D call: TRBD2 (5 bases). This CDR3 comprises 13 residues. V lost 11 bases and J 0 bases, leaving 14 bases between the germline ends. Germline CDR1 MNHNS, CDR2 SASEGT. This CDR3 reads CAASGEISYEQYF. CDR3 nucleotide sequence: TGTGCCGCATCCGGGGAAATCTCCTACGAGCAGTACTTC.

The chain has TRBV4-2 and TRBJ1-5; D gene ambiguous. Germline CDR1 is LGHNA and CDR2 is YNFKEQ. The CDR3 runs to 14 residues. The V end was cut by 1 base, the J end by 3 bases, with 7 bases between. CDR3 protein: CASSQGYPNQPQHF. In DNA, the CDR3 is TGTGCCAGCAGCCAAGGCTACCCCAATCAGCCCCAGCATTTT.

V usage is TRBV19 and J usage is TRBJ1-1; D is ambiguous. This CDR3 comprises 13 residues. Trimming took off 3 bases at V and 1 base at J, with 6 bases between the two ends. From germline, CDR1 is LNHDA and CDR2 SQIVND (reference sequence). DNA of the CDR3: TGTGCCAGTAGTATGGGCAGGAACACTGAAGCTTTCTTT. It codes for CASSMGRNTEAFF.

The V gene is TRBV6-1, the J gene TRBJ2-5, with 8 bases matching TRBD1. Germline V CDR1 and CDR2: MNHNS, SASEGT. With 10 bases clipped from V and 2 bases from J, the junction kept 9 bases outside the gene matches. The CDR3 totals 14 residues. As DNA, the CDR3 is TGTGCCATCCTCCCAGGGGGCCCTCAAGAGACCCAGTACTTC. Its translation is CAILPGGPQETQYF.

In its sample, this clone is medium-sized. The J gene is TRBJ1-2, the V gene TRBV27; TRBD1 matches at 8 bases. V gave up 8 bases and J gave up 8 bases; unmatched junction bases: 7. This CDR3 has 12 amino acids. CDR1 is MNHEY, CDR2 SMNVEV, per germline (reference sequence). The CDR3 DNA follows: TGTGCCAGCCAAAAACAGGGGGAAGGCTACACCTTC. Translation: CASQKQGEGYTF.

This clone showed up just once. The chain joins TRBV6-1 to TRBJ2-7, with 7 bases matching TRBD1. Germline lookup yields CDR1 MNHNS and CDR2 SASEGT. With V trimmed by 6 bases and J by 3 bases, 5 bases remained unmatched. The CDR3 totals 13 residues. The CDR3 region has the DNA TGTGCCAGCAGGACAGGGATCCTCTACGAGCAGTACTTC. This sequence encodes CASRTGILYEQYF.

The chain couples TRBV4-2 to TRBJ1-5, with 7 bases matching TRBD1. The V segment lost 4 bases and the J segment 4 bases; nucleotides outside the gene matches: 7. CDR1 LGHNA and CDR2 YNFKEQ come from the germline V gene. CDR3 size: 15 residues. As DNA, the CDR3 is TGTGCCAGCAGCCCCATCGGGACAGCAAATCAGCCCCAGCATTTT. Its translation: CASSPIGTANQPQHF.

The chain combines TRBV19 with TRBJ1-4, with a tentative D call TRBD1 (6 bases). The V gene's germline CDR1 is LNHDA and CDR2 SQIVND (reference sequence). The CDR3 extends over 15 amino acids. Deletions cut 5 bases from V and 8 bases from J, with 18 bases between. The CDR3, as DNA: TGTGCCAGTAGTCTTCAAAGGGGGTCTAGAGAAAAACTGTTTTTT. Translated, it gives CASSLQRGSREKLFF.

The chain's CDR3 is CATSRDGGGQNTEAFF. In nucleotides, the CDR3 is TGTGCCACCAGCAGAGATGGCGGGGGTCAGAACACTGAAGCTTTCTTT. The rearrangement links TRBV15 to TRBJ1-1, with D maybe TRBD1 (5 bases). Trimming removed 0 bases at V and 1 base at J, with 12 bases between. The germline V gene encodes CDR1 LNHNV and CDR2 YYDKDF (reference sequence). This CDR3 spans 16 amino acids.